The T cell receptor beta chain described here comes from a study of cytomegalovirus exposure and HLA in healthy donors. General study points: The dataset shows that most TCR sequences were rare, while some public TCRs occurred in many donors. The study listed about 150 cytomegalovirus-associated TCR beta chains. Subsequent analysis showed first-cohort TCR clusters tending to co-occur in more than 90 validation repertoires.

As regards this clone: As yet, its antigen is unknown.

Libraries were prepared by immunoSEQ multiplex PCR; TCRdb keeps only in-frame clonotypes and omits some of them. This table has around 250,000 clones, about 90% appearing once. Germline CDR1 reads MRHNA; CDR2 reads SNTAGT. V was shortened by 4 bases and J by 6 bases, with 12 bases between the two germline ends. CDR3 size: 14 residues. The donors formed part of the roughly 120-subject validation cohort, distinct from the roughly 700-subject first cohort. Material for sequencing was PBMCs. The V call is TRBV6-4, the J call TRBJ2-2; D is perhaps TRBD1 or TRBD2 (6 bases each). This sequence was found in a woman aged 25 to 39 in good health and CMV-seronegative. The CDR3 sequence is CASSVGGSPGELFF. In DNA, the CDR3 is TGTGCCAGCAGTGTCGGGGGCTCCCCCGGGGAGCTGTTTTTT.